A single sample gave rise to the 20 T cell receptor beta chains below, sequenced in a study of PD-L1 blockade in urothelial cancer. This table comes from immunoSEQ multiplex PCR, and its TCRdb copy is limited to in-frame clones, with some not included. The sample contains tens of thousands of clones, roughly 85% of which appear only once. Noted time point: pretreatment peripheral blood. Here the sequenced sample was PBMCs, taken around atezolizumab (anti-PD-L1) treatment. These receptors were obtained from a woman aged 55-70 years with urothelial cancer.

This chain joins TRBV6-6 and TRBJ1-5; no clear D gene. The V end was cut by 6 bases, the J end by 6 bases, with 6 bases between. This CDR3 region has 11 residues. In germline, CDR1 is MNHNY, CDR2 SVGAGI (reference sequence). This CDR3 is CASREGQPQHF. The CDR3 DNA is TGTGCCAGCAGAGAGGGTCAGCCCCAGCATTTT.

CDR3 DNA: TGTGCCAGCAGTTTTTCTGGGCCAGGGAGGGATACGCAGTATTTT. Translation gives CASSFSGPGRDTQYF. The chain employs TRBV28 and TRBJ2-3; D possibly corresponds to TRBD2 (6 bases). The CDR3 is made up of 15 amino acids. CDR1 and CDR2 from the germline V gene are MDHEN and SYDVKM. The ends were cut back, 3 bases at V and 6 bases at J, with 16 bases in the middle.

The chain combines TRBV6-5 with TRBJ1-5; 7 bases line up with TRBD1. The germline V gene encodes CDR1 MNHEY and CDR2 SVGAGI. The CDR3 contains 15 residues. Trimming took 5 bases from V and 6 from J; bases not matched to a gene: 10. The CDR3 protein is CASSRAGGSGQPQHF. Here the CDR3 DNA reads TGTGCCAGCAGTCGGGCAGGGGGTAGCGGTCAGCCCCAGCATTTT.

The chain recombines TRBV9 with TRBJ2-3, with D uncertain. CDR3 length: 14 amino acids. Germline values: CDR1 SGDLS, CDR2 YYNGEE. Trimming left V 0 bases short and J 3 bases short, with 8 bases between. The CDR3 DNA follows: TGTGCCAGCAGCGTAGGGCAGCGAACAGATACGCAGTATTTT. It codes for CASSVGQRTDTQYF. Complete variable domain (other parts from reference TRBV9 and TRBJ2-3): DSGVTQTPKHLITATGQRVTLRCSPRSGDLSVYWYQQSLDQGLQFLIQYYNGEERAKGNILERFSAQQFPDLHSELNLSSLELGDSALYFCASSVGQRTDTQYFGPGTRLTVL.

V is TRBV10-3 and J is TRBJ2-7; possible D gene TRBD2, 5 bases. The V end was cut by 3 bases, the J end by 1 base, with 16 bases between. Germline lookup yields CDR1 ENHRY and CDR2 SYGVKD. There are 16 residues in the CDR3. The CDR3 DNA sequence: TGTGCCATCAGTGAAGGACTTGGGGATTTATCCTACGAGCAGTACTTC. Residues: CAISEGLGDLSYEQYF.

This clone was counted between two and nine times. The rearrangement links TRBV5-6 to TRBJ1-1; D remains unclear. The V and J ends lost 0 bases and 0 bases respectively, with 9 bases between them. The CDR3 contains 15 residues. CDR1 is SGHDT and CDR2 is YYEEEE in the germline V gene. CDR3 in DNA: TGTGCCAGCAGCTTGGGACTCGCTGTGAACACTGAAGCTTTCTTT. As protein: CASSLGLAVNTEAFF.

This chain links TRBV28 with TRBJ1-4; D gene unclear. Germline V gives CDR1 MDHEN, CDR2 SYDVKM. This CDR3 has 14 residues. Deletions cut 1 base from V and 5 bases from J, with 8 bases between. The CDR3 loop reads CASSLFGGNEKLFF. The CDR3 bases are TGTGCCAGCAGTTTATTTGGCGGGAATGAAAAACTGTTTTTT.

CDR3 loop: CASSLSGAETQYF. The CDR3 DNA reads TGTGCCAGCAGCTTAAGCGGGGCAGAGACCCAGTACTTC. The rearrangement uses TRBV7-9 and TRBJ2-5, with 7 bases fitting TRBD2. J lost 4 bases, V lost 2 bases, and 1 base had no gene match. Germline CDR1 is SEHNR and CDR2 is FQNEAQ (reference sequence). The CDR3 covers 13 residues.

The genes are TRBV2 and TRBJ2-5; the match to TRBD2 covers 10 bases. Germline V gene sequence: CDR1 SNHLY, CDR2 FYNNEI. With V trimmed by 7 bases and J by 1 base, 3 bases remained unmatched. The CDR3 has 14 residues. In nucleotides, the CDR3 is TGTGCCAGCAAGGCTAGCGGGGGCCAAGAGACCCAGTACTTC. Amino acid sequence: CASKASGGQETQYF. Full variable domain (remainder filled in from reference TRBV2 and TRBJ2-5): EPEVTQTPSHQVTQMGQEVILRCVPISNHLYFYWYRQILGQKVEFLVSFYNNEISEKSEIFDDQFSVERPDGSNFTLKIRSTKLEDSAMYFCASKASGGQETQYFGPGTRLLVL.

This clone was observed a few times. V usage is TRBV10-3 and J usage is TRBJ1-5; D is perhaps TRBD1 (6 bases). Germline CDR1 ENHRY, CDR2 SYGVKD. Trimming pared 1 base from V and 1 base from J, leaving 8 bases between. This CDR3 has 15 residues. The CDR3 DNA is TGTGCCATCAGTGAGTGGGGGCGCAGCAATCAGCCCCAGCATTTT. Encoded protein: CAISEWGRSNQPQHF.

The chain recombines TRBV5-1 with TRBJ1-2; 10 nucleotides align to TRBD1. Germline CDR1 reads SGHRS; CDR2 reads YFSETQ. V lost 0 bases and J lost 0; bases outside the gene matches: 5. The CDR3 length is 17 residues. CDR3 in amino acids: CASSLGDRGGTNYGYTF. The DNA for the CDR3 is TGCGCCAGCAGCTTGGGGGACAGGGGAGGAACTAACTATGGCTACACCTTC.

The chain couples TRBV27 to TRBJ1-1, with 8 bases lining up with TRBD1. V lost 9 bases and J lost 3; bases outside the gene matches: 9. The germline V gene encodes CDR1 MNHEY and CDR2 SMNVEV (reference sequence). The CDR3 is made up of 14 amino acids. The chain's CDR3 is CASGQGVFDTEAFF. The CDR3 DNA sequence: TGTGCCAGTGGACAGGGAGTATTTGACACTGAAGCTTTCTTT.

The rearrangement links TRBV6-1 to TRBJ2-5; 7 nucleotides line up with TRBD2. V lost 2 bases and J lost 4; bases outside the gene matches: 4. Germline V CDR1 and CDR2: MNHNS, SASEGT. CDR3 length: 14 amino acids. The CDR3 region has the DNA TGTGCCAGCAGTGAACAGCCGGGGGGAGAGACCCAGTACTTC. Its translation is CASSEQPGGETQYF.

V is TRBV4-3 and J is TRBJ1-2; 7 nucleotides line up with TRBD1. The CDR3 consists of 14 residues. Looked up from germline, CDR1 is LGHNA and CDR2 is YSLEER. V lost 4 bases and J lost 7; bases outside the gene matches: 9. In nucleotides, the CDR3 is TGCGCCAGCAGCCCAGACAGGGAAGCGGGTGGCTACACCTTC. Its translation: CASSPDREAGGYTF.

The gene calls are TRBV7-2 and TRBJ2-7, with D possibly TRBD1 on 5 matching bases. V lost 4 bases and J 3 bases, leaving 13 bases between the germline ends. The CDR3 loop spans 14 amino acids. CDR1 and CDR2 (germline): SGHTA, FQGNSA. CDR3 sequence (DNA): TGTGCCAGCAGCTCCGGACAACTTCTCTACGAGCAGTACTTC. This gives the protein CASSSGQLLYEQYF.

CDR3 region: CASSTRGDQETQYF. CDR3 nucleotide sequence: TGTGCCAGCAGCACCCGGGGGGACCAAGAGACCCAGTACTTC. This chain joins TRBV9 and TRBJ2-5, with 7 bases that match TRBD2. Germline CDR1 and CDR2: SGDLS and YYNGEE. J gave up 0 bases and V 4 bases, and 3 bases lay outside the gene matches. This CDR3 spans 14 amino acids.

In this sample, this clone turned up once. The chain uses TRBV29-1 and TRBJ2-3; 9 bases map to TRBD1. Per the germline V gene, CDR1 is SQVTM and CDR2 is ANQGSEA. V shed 4 bases, J shed 2 bases, and the junction held 10 bases outside the gene matches. This CDR3 region has 16 residues. For the CDR3, the DNA is TGCAGCGTTGTAGGCCTCCGGACAGGGGCCACAGATACGCAGTATTTT. Its protein is CSVVGLRTGATDTQYF.

This chain links TRBV5-1 with TRBJ2-2, with 7 bases matching TRBD2. Germline CDR1 and CDR2: SGHRS and YFSETQ. The CDR3 spans 16 residues. With 3 bases clipped from V and 2 bases from J, the junction kept 7 bases outside the gene matches. The CDR3 reads CASSYELAPNTGELFF. In DNA, the CDR3 is TGCGCCAGCAGCTATGAACTAGCGCCAAACACCGGGGAGCTGTTTTTT.

The chain recombines TRBV5-1 with TRBJ2-5; 16 nucleotides agree with TRBD2. From germline, CDR1 is SGHRS and CDR2 YFSETQ. The V and J ends lost 5 bases and 5 bases, in that order; junction bases with no gene match: 9. This CDR3 has 17 residues. The CDR3, as DNA: TGCGCCAGCAGAGAGGGGACTAGCGGGGGGGCCGGGGAGACCCAGTACTTC. Its translation: CASREGTSGGAGETQYF.

This chain links TRBV1 with TRBJ1-5; TRBD1, as called in the table, went unchecked against the DNA. TRBV1 is a pseudogene segment. This CDR3 comprises 16 residues. The CDR3 DNA is TGCACCAGCAGCCAAGGGGGGCAAAGGCCCAATCAGCCCCAGCATTTT. It is translated as CTSSQGGQRPNQPQHF.